This T cell receptor beta chain was captured in a study of technical replicates of blood from a handful of donors. This table comes from immunoSEQ multiplex PCR, and its TCRdb copy is limited to in-frame clones, with some not included. The sample lists 60,000 to 65,000 clones, 75% to 90% seen once, with less than 6.5% in the top ten. This CDR3 is built from 15 residues. Germline V gives CDR1 SGHAT, CDR2 FQDESV (reference sequence). V shed 2 bases, J shed 7 bases, and the junction held 8 bases outside the gene matches. The source of this sequence is a human donor in good health. Some clones in this sample may be carry-over from other donors' samples. This chain links TRBV11-1 with TRBJ2-1, with TRBD2 matching 7 bases. Input material: PBMCs. The CDR3 bases are TGTGCCAGCAGCTTAACTAGCGAGAGTTGGAATGAGCAGTTCTTC. Translation gives CASSLTSESWNEQFF. The variable domain in full, with the rest retrieved from reference TRBV11-1 and TRBJ2-1, is EAEVAQSPRYKITEKSQAVAFWCDPISGHATLYWYRQILGQGPELLVQFQDESVVDDSQLPKDRFSAERLKGVDSTLKIQPAELGDSAMYLCASSLTSESWNEQFFGPGTRLTVL.